Ten or more counts support the clone carrying this TCR beta chain. The sample belongs to a study of spatial heterogeneity in lung cancer. TCRdb passed the 5' RACE reads through MiXCR, listing each CDR3 protein once. The sample holds about 23,000 distinct CDR3 sequences, 4% to 6% seen once. The CDR3 extends over 13 amino acids. Germline-derived CDR1 and CDR2 are LGHNA and YSLEER. With 2 bases removed from V and 9 bases from J, the gap between germline ends came to 14 bases. Time point denoted: sample taken at primary tumor resection. TCRs were sequenced from unsorted whole RNA of tumor, nontumor lung or PBMC.

The genes are TRBV4-3 and TRBJ2-7; D is unresolved. The TCR was taken from a male donor with early-stage non-small cell lung cancer. This material consisted of PBMCs, taken at surgery. This CDR3 reads CASSQTLEVAQYF. The CDR3 DNA reads as TGCGCCAGCAGCCAAACTTTAGAGGTCGCGCAGTACTTC.